The clone carrying this T cell receptor (beta chain) has just one count. Its antigen is unidentified. The sample belongs to a study of cytomegalovirus exposure and HLA in healthy donors. Whole-study findings and limits: There was a cluster of highly shared sequence variants that was likely a sequencing artifact.

Use of 60 Vbeta and 13 Jbeta primers characterized the PCR. Clones were sequenced by immunoSEQ multiplex PCR, and TCRdb holds only the in-frame ones, with some missing. The data hold roughly 170,000 clones, with roughly 80% observed a single time. Sequences were obtained from PBMCs. The source of this sequence is a man aged 30 to 39 in good health and CMV-seropositive.

The CDR3 nucleotides read TGTGCCAGCAGTGAGTCTAGCGGGGAGAGCTCCTACAATGAGCAGTTCTTC. Its translation: CASSESSGESSYNEQFF. The J gene is TRBJ2-1, the V gene TRBV6-1, with 9 bases aligning to TRBD2. This CDR3 is 17 amino acids long. Germline assignment: CDR1 MNHNS and CDR2 SASEGT. The V and J ends lost 3 bases and 0 bases, in that order; junction bases with no gene match: 6.